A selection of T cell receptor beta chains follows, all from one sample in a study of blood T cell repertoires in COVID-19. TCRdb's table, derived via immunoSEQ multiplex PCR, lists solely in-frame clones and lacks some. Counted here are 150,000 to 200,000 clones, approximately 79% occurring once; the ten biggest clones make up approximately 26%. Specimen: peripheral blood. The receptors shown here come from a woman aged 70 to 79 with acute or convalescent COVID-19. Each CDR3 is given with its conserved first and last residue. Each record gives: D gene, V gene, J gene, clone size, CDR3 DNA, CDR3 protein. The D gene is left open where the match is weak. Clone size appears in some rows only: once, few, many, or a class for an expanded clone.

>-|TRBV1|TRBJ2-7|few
TGCACCAGCAGCCAAGAAAGAACTAGCGGCGAGCAGTACTTC
CTSSQERTSGEQYF
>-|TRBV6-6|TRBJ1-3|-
TGTGCCAGCAGTTATTCGGGGAACACCATATATTTT
CASSYSGNTIYF
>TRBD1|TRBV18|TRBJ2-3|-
TGTGCCAGCTCACCGAGGACAGGGTCGGATACGCAGTATTTT
CASSPRTGSDTQYF
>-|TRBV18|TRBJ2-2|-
TGTGCCAGCTCACCACCGGAGATCCCCGGGGAGCTGTTTTTT
CASSPPEIPGELFF
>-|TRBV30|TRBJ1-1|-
TGTGCCTGGTCTCATTTCAGTCGCCCTGAAGCTTTCTTT
CAWSHFSRPEAFF
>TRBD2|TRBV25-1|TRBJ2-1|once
TGTGCCAGCAGTGTTAGCGGGAGTTTGCATGAGCAGTTCTTC
CASSVSGSLHEQFF
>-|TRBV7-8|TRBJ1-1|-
TGTGCCAGCAGCCGGGGGCGGAACACTGAAGCTTTCTTT
CASSRGRNTEAFF
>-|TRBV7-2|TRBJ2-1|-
TGTGCCAGCAGTCGGCTAGTCCGCCCTACTGAGCAGTTCTTC
CASSRLVRPTEQFF
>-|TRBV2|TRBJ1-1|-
TGTGCCAGCAGTGAACCTGCGACTTTCAACATCCCCATGAACACTGAAGCTTTCTTT
CASSEPATFNIPMNTEAFF
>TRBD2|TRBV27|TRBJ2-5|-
TGTGCCATCCGTAGCGGGAGAGGGGAGACCCAGTACTTC
CAIRSGRGETQYF
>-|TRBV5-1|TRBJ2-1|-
TGCGCCAGCAGCTTTGATCAATACTACTCTAATGAGCAGTTCTTC
CASSFDQYYSNEQFF
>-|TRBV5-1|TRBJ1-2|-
TGCGCCAGCAGCTTGGGACAGAGTAACTATGGCTACACCTTC
CASSLGQSNYGYTF
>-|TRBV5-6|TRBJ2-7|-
TGTGCCAGCAGCTTGGCCGGGATAGGCGAGCAGTACTTC
CASSLAGIGEQYF
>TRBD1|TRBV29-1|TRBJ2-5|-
TGCAGCGTAGCCAGGGACAGGGGAGGGACCCAGTACTTC
CSVARDRGGTQYF
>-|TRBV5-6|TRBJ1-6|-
TGTGCCAGCAGCTTGGCCTTCAGGGGTGATAATTCACCCCTCCACTTT
CASSLAFRGDNSPLHF
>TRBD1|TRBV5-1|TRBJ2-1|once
TGCGCCAGCAGCTTGGTCTCAGGGGGCAATGAGCAGTTCTTC
CASSLVSGGNEQFF
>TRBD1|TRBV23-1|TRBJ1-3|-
TGCGCCAGCAGAGGTGGGACAGCCTCTGGAAACACCATATATTTT
CASRGGTASGNTIYF
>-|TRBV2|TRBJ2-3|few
TGTGCCCGAAGTTTGAGGAGGGGGCGTCTGCTAGGTGATACGCAGTATTTT
CARSLRRGRLLGDTQYF
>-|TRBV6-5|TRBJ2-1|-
TGTGCCAGCACACGGGGTAGCGGCTACAATGAGCAGTTCTTC
CASTRGSGYNEQFF
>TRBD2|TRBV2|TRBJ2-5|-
TGTGCCAGCAGCCGGACTAGCGCACAAGAGACCCAGTACTTC
CASSRTSAQETQYF
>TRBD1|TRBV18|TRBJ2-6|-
TGTGCCAGCTCATTGGGACAGGGAAGCTCTGGGGCCAACGTCCTGACTTTC
CASSLGQGSSGANVLTF
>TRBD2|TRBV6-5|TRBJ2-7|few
TGTGCCAGCAGTTACTTTTATAGCGGGAACTTCTACGAGCAGTACTTC
CASSYFYSGNFYEQYF
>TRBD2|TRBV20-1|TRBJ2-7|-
TGCAGTGCTAGTAGAGGTAGCGGGCCGGTTTCCGAGCAGTACTTC
CSASRGSGPVSEQYF
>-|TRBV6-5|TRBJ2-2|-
TGTGCCTTTCTGGTGGGCCTCGCGAACACCGGGGAGCTGTTTTTT
CAFLVGLANTGELFF
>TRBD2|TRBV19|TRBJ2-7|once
TGTGCCAGTAGTATCGGTGCGGGAGGCTCAGCTCTTGGGCAGTACTTC
CASSIGAGGSALGQYF
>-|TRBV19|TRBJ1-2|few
TGTGCCAGTAGCTCAAATGGGGGGGTGAACTATGGCTACACCTTC
CASSSNGGVNYGYTF